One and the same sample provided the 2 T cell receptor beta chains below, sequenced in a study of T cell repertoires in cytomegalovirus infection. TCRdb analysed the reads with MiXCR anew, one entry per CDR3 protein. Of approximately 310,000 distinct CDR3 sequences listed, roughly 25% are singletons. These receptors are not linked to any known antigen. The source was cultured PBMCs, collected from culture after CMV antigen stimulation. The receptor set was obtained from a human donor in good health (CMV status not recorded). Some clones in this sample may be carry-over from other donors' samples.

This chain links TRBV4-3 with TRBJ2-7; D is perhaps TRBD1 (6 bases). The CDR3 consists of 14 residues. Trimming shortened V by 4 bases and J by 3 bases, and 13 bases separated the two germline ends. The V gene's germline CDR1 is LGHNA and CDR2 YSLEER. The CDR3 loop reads CASSPQGWDYEQYF. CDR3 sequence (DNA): TGCGCCAGCAGCCCGCAGGGGTGGGACTACGAGCAGTACTTC.

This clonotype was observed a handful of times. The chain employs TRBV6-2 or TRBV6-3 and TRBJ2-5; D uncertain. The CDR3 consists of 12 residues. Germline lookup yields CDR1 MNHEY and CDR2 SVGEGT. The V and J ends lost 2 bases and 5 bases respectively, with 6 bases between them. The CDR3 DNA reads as TGTGCCAGCAGTTACGTGATGGAGACCCAGTACTTC. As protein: CASSYVMETQYF.